These 25 T cell receptor beta chains were sequenced from one sample in a study of OX40 agonist ivuxolimab in advanced cancers. Repertoires were generated with immunoSEQ multiplex PCR, while TCRdb's copy carries only in-frame clones and drops some. The sample records under 85,000 clones, roughly nine tenths being singletons. Source: CD4+ or CD8+ T cells sorted from blood, taken in a trial of the OX40 agonist ivuxolimab. The receptors shown here come from an adult with an advanced solid tumor such as melanoma, head and neck, liver or kidney cancer.

The rearrangement uses TRBV12-5 and TRBJ1-5; D gene unclear. There are 13 residues in the CDR3. From germline, CDR1 is LGHNT and CDR2 FRNRAP. Trimming stripped 0 bases from V and 9 bases from J, with 9 bases between. The CDR3 DNA is TGTGCTAGTGGTTTGGTACACAAGCGGCCCCAGCATTTT. Its protein is CASGLVHKRPQHF. Filled out from reference TRBV12-5 and TRBJ1-5, the complete variable domain reads DARVTQTPRHKVTEMGQEVTMRCQPILGHNTVFWYRQTMMQGLELLAYFRNRAPLDDSGMPKDRFSAEMPDATLATLKIQPSEPRDSAVYFCASGLVHKRPQHFGDGTRLSIL.

The chain has TRBV9 and TRBJ2-5; possible D gene TRBD2, 5 bases. Germline V lookup: CDR1 SGDLS, CDR2 YYNGEE. CDR3 size: 12 residues. Trimming stripped 4 bases from V and 5 bases from J, with 9 bases between. The CDR3 is CASSQDWETQYF. The CDR3 region has the DNA TGTGCCAGCAGCCAGGACTGGGAGACCCAGTACTTC.

This chain links TRBV6-5 with TRBJ2-4, with D unresolved. This CDR3 is 14 amino acids long. The germline V gene has CDR1 MNHEY and CDR2 SVGAGI. The germline V and J ends were trimmed by 5 bases and 1 base, with 9 bases remaining between them. The CDR3 reads CASSLTDAKNIQYF. Here the CDR3 DNA reads TGTGCCAGCAGTCTTACAGATGCCAAAAACATTCAGTACTTC.

In its sample, this clone was seen once. V usage is TRBV6-5 and J usage is TRBJ2-2; D gene uncertain. Trimming cost V 6 bases and J 4 bases, with 9 bases left between them. The CDR3 loop spans 13 amino acids. CDR1 is MNHEY and CDR2 is SVGAGI in the germline V gene. CDR3 in amino acids: CASRRKSTGELFF. The CDR3 DNA is TGTGCCAGCAGACGGAAAAGCACCGGGGAGCTGTTTTTT.

The chain links TRBV5-1 to TRBJ2-3; D possibly uses TRBD1 or TRBD2 (5 bases each). Per the germline V gene, CDR1 is SGHRS and CDR2 is YFSETQ. The length of the CDR3 is 14 residues. Trimming shortened V by 2 bases and J by 2 bases, and 9 bases separated the two germline ends. This CDR3 reads CASSLYGTTDTQYF. The CDR3, as DNA: TGCGCCAGCAGCTTATATGGGACCACAGATACGCAGTATTTT.

The rearrangement uses TRBV19 and TRBJ2-1; 14 positions match TRBD2. The V gene end was trimmed by 0 bases and the J gene end by 7 bases; junction bases not matched to a gene: 8. CDR3 length: 18 amino acids. CDR1 LNHDA and CDR2 SQIVND come from the germline V gene (reference sequence). The CDR3 coding sequence is TGTGCCAGTAGTATAGACCCCCGACTAGCGGGAGGGGATAATGAGCAGTTCTTC. The encoded protein is CASSIDPRLAGGDNEQFF.

This clone showed up just a few times. The rearrangement links TRBV11-2 to TRBJ2-1; 7 bases are a match to TRBD2. The germline V gene encodes CDR1 SGHAT and CDR2 FQNNGV. The CDR3 sequence is 15 residues long. The V segment lost 2 bases and the J segment 12 bases; nucleotides outside the gene matches: 13. The CDR3 is CASSLITAAGEGQFF. The CDR3 nucleotides are TGTGCCAGCAGCTTAATAACGGCGGCGGGAGAGGGGCAGTTCTTC.

The chain links TRBV7-8 to TRBJ2-2, with D perhaps matching TRBD1 (5 bases). The length of the CDR3 is 14 residues. Germline V gene sequence: CDR1 SGHVS, CDR2 FQNEAQ. The germline V and J ends were trimmed by 3 bases and 14 bases, with 19 bases remaining between them. As DNA, the CDR3 is TGTGCCAGCAGCTTCGCCGGAGTCCAGGGTAAACTGTTTTTT. Translated, it gives CASSFAGVQGKLFF.

A single count supports this clone. The J gene is TRBJ2-7, the V gene TRBV5-4; 9 nucleotides align to TRBD2. In germline, CDR1 is SGHNT, CDR2 YYREEE (reference sequence). With V trimmed by 0 bases and J by 5 bases, 6 bases remained unmatched. There are 15 residues in the CDR3. CDR3 protein: CASSLGGGRADEQYF. The CDR3 nucleotides read TGTGCCAGCAGCTTGGGTGGCGGGAGGGCCGACGAGCAGTACTTC.

The genes are TRBV6-5 and TRBJ2-7; 10 nucleotides agree with TRBD2. J gave up 4 bases and V 1 base, and 4 bases lay outside the gene matches. The CDR3 loop spans 15 amino acids. The germline V gene has CDR1 MNHEY and CDR2 SVGAGI. CDR3 sequence: CASSYFASGSYEQYF. In nucleotides, the CDR3 is TGTGCCAGCAGTTACTTCGCTAGCGGGAGTTACGAGCAGTACTTC.

This sequence joins TRBV6-5 and TRBJ1-3; D is perhaps TRBD1 (5 bases). From germline, CDR1 is MNHEY and CDR2 SVGAGI. This CDR3 has 14 residues. Deletions cut 8 bases from V and 4 bases from J, with 15 bases between. As DNA, the CDR3 is TGTGCCAGCGGACCAGGGATTCGAGGAAACACCATATATTTT. This sequence encodes CASGPGIRGNTIYF.

The chain is built from TRBV28 and TRBJ1-5; D is unresolved. The V gene lost 2 bases and the J gene lost 4 bases, with 15 bases spanning the gap. In germline, CDR1 is MDHEN, CDR2 SYDVKM. The CDR3 loop spans 16 amino acids. The DNA for the CDR3 is TGTGCCAGCAGTTTAACTCGGACCGTCGGGAATCAGCCCCAGCATTTT. It yields the protein CASSLTRTVGNQPQHF.

V and J are TRBV9 and TRBJ1-3, with 12 bases that match TRBD1. Losses at the gene ends were 7 bases for V and 0 bases for J; bases not matched to a gene: 5. Germline lookup yields CDR1 SGDLS and CDR2 YYNGEE. The CDR3 consists of 16 residues. CDR3 region: CASGTGGLSSGNTIYF. The CDR3 coding sequence is TGTGCCAGCGGGACAGGGGGCCTAAGCTCTGGAAACACCATATATTTT. The full variable domain, with the rest looked up from reference TRBV9 and TRBJ1-3, is DSGVTQTPKHLITATGQRVTLRCSPRSGDLSVYWYQQSLDQGLQFLIQYYNGEERAKGNILERFSAQQFPDLHSELNLSSLELGDSALYFCASGTGGLSSGNTIYFGEGSWLTVV.

This chain links TRBV9 with TRBJ2-6; 9 positions match TRBD2. The germline V gene encodes CDR1 SGDLS and CDR2 YYNGEE. This CDR3 spans 17 amino acids. V lost 8 bases and J lost 2; bases outside the gene matches: 11. CDR3 in amino acids: CASGAGGVSPGANVLTF. The CDR3 bases are TGTGCCAGTGGCGCGGGAGGGGTCAGCCCTGGGGCCAACGTCCTGACTTTC.

The rearrangement links TRBV7-9 to TRBJ2-1, with 8 bases identical to TRBD1. The CDR3 extends over 19 amino acids. Trimming removed 10 bases from V and 6 bases from J; junction bases left unmatched: 26. Germline-derived CDR1 and CDR2 are SEHNR and FQNEAQ (reference sequence). Here the CDR3 DNA reads TGTGCCACTGGGGGATCAGGGCAGGGGGCTTATCTACTACTCAATGAGCAGTTCTTC. Its protein is CATGGSGQGAYLLLNEQFF. The entire variable domain, with the rest obtained from reference TRBV7-9 and TRBJ2-1, is as follows: DTGVSQNPRHKITKRGQNVTFRCDPISEHNRLYWYRQTLGQGPEFLTYFQNEAQLEKSRLLSDRFSAERPKGSFSTLEIQRTEQGDSAMYLCATGGSGQGAYLLLNEQFFGPGTRLTVL.

The CDR3 protein is CASSPSLGGSEKLFF. The CDR3 nucleotides are TGTGCCAGCAGTCCCTCGCTGGGGGGGAGCGAAAAACTGTTTTTT. V usage is TRBV28 and J usage is TRBJ1-4; perhaps TRBD1 as D (5 bases). V lost 5 bases and J 8 bases, leaving 18 bases between the germline ends. CDR1 and CDR2 (germline): MDHEN, SYDVKM. This CDR3 spans 15 amino acids.

The CDR3 DNA sequence: TGTGCCAGCAGTGAGGGCCGGGGGTATGGCTACACCTTC. Residues: CASSEGRGYGYTF. The V call is TRBV2, the J call TRBJ1-2; D possibly corresponds to TRBD1 (5 bases). Germline CDR1 is SNHLY and CDR2 is FYNNEI. V lost 3 bases to trimming and J lost 5 bases, with 10 bases between them. This CDR3 is built from 13 residues. The variable domain in full, completed from reference TRBV2 and TRBJ1-2, reads EPEVTQTPSHQVTQMGQEVILRCVPISNHLYFYWYRQILGQKVEFLVSFYNNEISEKSEIFDDQFSVERPDGSNFTLKIRSTKLEDSAMYFCASSEGRGYGYTFGSGTRLTVV.

To note about this clone: The junction differs from germline at one of its ends, possibly a read error. The chain employs TRBV6-1 and TRBJ1-2; no firm D call. There are 14 residues in the CDR3. In germline, CDR1 is MNHNS, CDR2 SASEGT. CDR3: CAISVSGANYGYTF. In nucleotides, the CDR3 is TGTGCCATCAGTGTGTCAGGCGCTAACTATGGCTACACCTTC.

This chain links TRBV4-2 with TRBJ2-5, with no clear D. V was pared by 0 bases and J by 3 bases, with 8 bases between. The germline V gene has CDR1 LGHNA and CDR2 YNFKEQ. The CDR3 consists of 14 residues. DNA of the CDR3: TGTGCCAGCAGCCAAGATCGAAGAAAAGAGACCCAGTACTTC. Translating it yields CASSQDRRKETQYF.

The V and J genes are TRBV28 and TRBJ2-7, with D maybe TRBD2 (5 bases). This CDR3 spans 13 amino acids. Germline values: CDR1 MDHEN, CDR2 SYDVKM. Trimming stripped 6 bases from V and 2 bases from J, with 11 bases between. The CDR3 protein is CASRPGFTYEQYF. CDR3 DNA: TGTGCCAGCAGGCCGGGATTTACCTACGAGCAGTACTTC.

The rearrangement joins TRBV5-1 to TRBJ2-2; unclear D gene. The CDR3 has 13 residues. Trimming took off 5 bases at V and 4 bases at J, with 9 bases between the two ends. Germline V gene sequence: CDR1 SGHRS, CDR2 YFSETQ. CDR3 sequence (DNA): TGCGCCAGCAGTACAGTCGTCACCGGGGAGCTGTTTTTT. Translation: CASSTVVTGELFF.

This clone was recorded only once. The V gene is TRBV27, the J gene TRBJ1-1; D unclear. This CDR3 has 14 amino acids. The germline CDR1 and CDR2 sequences are MNHEY and SMNVEV (reference sequence). V dropped 4 bases and J dropped 1 base, with 10 bases sitting between them. The CDR3 DNA is TGTGCCAGCAGTTCGTTGGGTTCGAACACTGAAGCTTTCTTT. It translates to CASSSLGSNTEAFF.

The chain carries TRBV5-6 and TRBJ2-6; 8 bases map to TRBD1. The germline V gene encodes CDR1 SGHDT and CDR2 YYEEEE. J lost 0 bases, V lost 3 bases, and 8 bases had no gene match. The CDR3 runs 18 residues. The CDR3 coding sequence is TGTGCCAGCAGCTATCGACAGGGGCAGCTCTCTGGGGCCAACGTCCTGACTTTC. This encodes CASSYRQGQLSGANVLTF.

The rearrangement uses TRBV4-1 and TRBJ2-1, with 8 bases identical to TRBD2. The CDR3 is 15 residues long. Germline V CDR1 and CDR2: MGHRA, YSYEKL. The junction had 7 bases not matched to a gene; V was cut back by 1 base and J by 8 bases. This CDR3 reads CASSQGGTSTDEQFF. As DNA, the CDR3 is TGCGCCAGCAGCCAAGGTGGGACTAGTACAGATGAGCAGTTCTTC.

The chain's CDR3 is CASSLFRGLEAKNIQYF. The CDR3 DNA follows: TGTGCCAGCAGCTTGTTTAGGGGGCTTGAGGCCAAAAACATTCAGTACTTC. The V and J genes are TRBV5-6 and TRBJ2-4; 7 positions match TRBD1. The J segment lost 1 base and the V segment lost 1 base, leaving 8 bases of the junction unmatched. This CDR3 is built from 17 residues. Germline V CDR1 and CDR2: SGHDT, YYEEEE.